The TCR beta chain described here comes from a study of shared clonotypes between healthy human individuals. Germline lookup yields CDR1 SGHTA and CDR2 FQGNSA. The CDR3 length is 14 residues. V lost 5 bases and J 2 bases, leaving 12 bases between the germline ends. Using immunoSEQ multiplex PCR, the repertoire was profiled, and TCRdb retains in-frame clones only, with some absent. Of 2 million to 2.5 million clones in the sample, more than 85% were seen once. A note on this clone: The same CDR3 also results from other DNA sequences found in this sample.

Donors, healthy HIV-negative adults, lacked recent acute infections or vaccinations. Sequences were obtained from naive CD4+ T cells from PBMCs. Subset in this sample: CD45RA+ positively selected. This clonotype was obtained from a man between 18 and 29 years old in good health. Some clones in this sample may be carry-over from other donors' samples. The chain joins TRBV7-2 to TRBJ1-1; possible D gene TRBD1, 6 bases. CDR3 sequence (DNA): TGTGCCAGCAGCGTGACAGGTATAAACACTGAAGCTTTCTTT. Translation: CASSVTGINTEAFF.